This T cell receptor beta chain was obtained from a study of blood T cells in healthy people across ages. This clonotype appeared once. Sample-barcoded 5' priming and a J-beta primer mix drove a second PCR of roughly 7 to 11 cycles. TCRdb fed the 5' RACE reads into MiXCR, producing one record per CDR3 protein. The sample records 700,000 to 1,000,000 distinct CDR3 sequences, under 45% being singletons. The V and J ends lost 4 bases and 4 bases, in that order; junction bases with no gene match: 9. The germline CDR1 and CDR2 sequences are SGHRS and YFSETQ. The CDR3 runs to 17 residues. The sequencing sample was made of blood. This TCR came from a man in his fifties or sixties in good health. The rearrangement joins TRBV5-1 to TRBJ2-3; the match to TRBD2 covers 13 bases. The CDR3 coding sequence is TGCGCCAGCAGCGATCCGTCCACTAGCGGGGGGGCAGATACGCAGTATTTT. It yields the protein CASSDPSTSGGADTQYF.